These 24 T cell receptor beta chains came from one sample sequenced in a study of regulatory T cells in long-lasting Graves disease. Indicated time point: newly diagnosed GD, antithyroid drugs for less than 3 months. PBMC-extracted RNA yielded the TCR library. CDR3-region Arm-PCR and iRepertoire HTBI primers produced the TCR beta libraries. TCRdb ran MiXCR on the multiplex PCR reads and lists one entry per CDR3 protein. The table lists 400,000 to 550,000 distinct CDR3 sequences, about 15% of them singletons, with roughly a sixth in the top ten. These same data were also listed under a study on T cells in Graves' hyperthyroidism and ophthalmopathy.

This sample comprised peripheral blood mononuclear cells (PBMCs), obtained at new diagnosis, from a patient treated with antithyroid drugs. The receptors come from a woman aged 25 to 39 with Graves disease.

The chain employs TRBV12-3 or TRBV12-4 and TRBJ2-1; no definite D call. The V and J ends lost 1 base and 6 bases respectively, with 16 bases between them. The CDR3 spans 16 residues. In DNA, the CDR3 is TGTGCCAGCAGTTTAGTTGCGGAATTTATTGCCAATGAGCAGTTCTTC. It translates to CASSLVAEFIANEQFF.

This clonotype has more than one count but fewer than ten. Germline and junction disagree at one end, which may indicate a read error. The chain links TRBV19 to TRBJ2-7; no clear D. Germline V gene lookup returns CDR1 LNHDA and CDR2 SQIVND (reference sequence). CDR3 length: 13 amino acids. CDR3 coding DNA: TGTGCCAGTAGTATATCCCTCTCCTACGGGCAGTACTTC. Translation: CASSISLSYGQYF.

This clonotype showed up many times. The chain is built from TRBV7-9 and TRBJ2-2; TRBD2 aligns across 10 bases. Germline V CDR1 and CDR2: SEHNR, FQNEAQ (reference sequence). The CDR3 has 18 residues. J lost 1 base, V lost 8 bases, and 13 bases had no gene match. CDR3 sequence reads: CASSSPPSGRGNTGELFF. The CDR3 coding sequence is TGTGCCAGCTCTAGCCCTCCTAGCGGGAGAGGGAACACCGGGGAGCTGTTTTTT. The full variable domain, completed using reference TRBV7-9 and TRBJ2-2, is DTGVSQNPRHKITKRGQNVTFRCDPISEHNRLYWYRQTLGQGPEFLTYFQNEAQLEKSRLLSDRFSAERPKGSFSTLEIQRTEQGDSAMYLCASSSPPSGRGNTGELFFGEGSRLTVL.

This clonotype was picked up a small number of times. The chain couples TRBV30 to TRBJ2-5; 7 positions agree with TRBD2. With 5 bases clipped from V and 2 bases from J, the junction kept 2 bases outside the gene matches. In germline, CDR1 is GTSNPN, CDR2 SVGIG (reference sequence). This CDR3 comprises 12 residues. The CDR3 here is CAWDSGQETQYF. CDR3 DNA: TGTGCCTGGGATAGCGGGCAAGAGACCCAGTACTTC. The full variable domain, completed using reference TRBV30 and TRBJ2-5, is SQTIHQWPATLVQPVGSPLSLECTVEGTSNPNLYWYRQAAGRGLQLLFYSVGIGQISSEVPQNLSASRPQDRQFILSSKKLLLSDSGFYLCAWDSGQETQYFGPGTRLLVL.

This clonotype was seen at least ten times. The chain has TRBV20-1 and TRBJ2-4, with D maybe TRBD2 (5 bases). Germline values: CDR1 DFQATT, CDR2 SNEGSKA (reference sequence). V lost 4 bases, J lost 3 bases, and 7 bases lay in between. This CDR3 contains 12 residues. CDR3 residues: CSATGDKNIQYF. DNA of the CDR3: TGCAGTGCTACCGGGGACAAAAACATTCAGTACTTC.

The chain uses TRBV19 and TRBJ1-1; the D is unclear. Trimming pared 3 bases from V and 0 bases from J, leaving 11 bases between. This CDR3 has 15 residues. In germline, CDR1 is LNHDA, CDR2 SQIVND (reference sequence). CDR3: CASSMAEIMNTEAFF. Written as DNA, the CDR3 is TGTGCCAGTAGTATGGCGGAGATAATGAACACTGAAGCTTTCTTT.

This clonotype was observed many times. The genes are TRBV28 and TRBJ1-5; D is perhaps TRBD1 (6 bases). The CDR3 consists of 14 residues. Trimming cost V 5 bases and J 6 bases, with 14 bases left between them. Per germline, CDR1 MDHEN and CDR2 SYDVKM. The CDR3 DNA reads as TGTGCCAGCAGTGCCGACAGGTCAGGTCAGCCCCAGCATTTT. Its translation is CASSADRSGQPQHF.

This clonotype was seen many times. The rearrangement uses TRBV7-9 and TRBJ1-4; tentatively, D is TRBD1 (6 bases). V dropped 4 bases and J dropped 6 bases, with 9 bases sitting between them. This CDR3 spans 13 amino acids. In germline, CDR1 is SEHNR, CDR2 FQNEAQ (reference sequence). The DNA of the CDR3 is TGTGCCAGCAGCTCAGGGGCCGATGAAAAACTGTTTTTT. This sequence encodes CASSSGADEKLFF. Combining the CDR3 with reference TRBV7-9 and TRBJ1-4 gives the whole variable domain DTGVSQNPRHKITKRGQNVTFRCDPISEHNRLYWYRQTLGQGPEFLTYFQNEAQLEKSRLLSDRFSAERPKGSFSTLEIQRTEQGDSAMYLCASSSGADEKLFFGSGTQLSVL.

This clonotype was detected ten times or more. The CDR3 loop is CASSVPGLTEQYF. Here the CDR3 DNA reads TGTGCCAGCAGTGTACCGGGACTGACCGAGCAGTACTTC. This chain joins TRBV12-3 or TRBV12-4 and TRBJ2-7, with D maybe TRBD2 (6 bases). The V gene lost 5 bases and the J gene lost 6 bases, with 14 bases spanning the gap. This CDR3 has 13 amino acids.

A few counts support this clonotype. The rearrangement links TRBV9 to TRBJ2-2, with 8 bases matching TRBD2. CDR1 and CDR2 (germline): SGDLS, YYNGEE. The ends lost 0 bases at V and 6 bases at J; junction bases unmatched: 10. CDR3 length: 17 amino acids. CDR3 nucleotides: TGTGCCAGCAGCGTAGTTGGGACTAGTCGTCTCGCCGGGGAGCTGTTTTTT. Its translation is CASSVVGTSRLAGELFF.

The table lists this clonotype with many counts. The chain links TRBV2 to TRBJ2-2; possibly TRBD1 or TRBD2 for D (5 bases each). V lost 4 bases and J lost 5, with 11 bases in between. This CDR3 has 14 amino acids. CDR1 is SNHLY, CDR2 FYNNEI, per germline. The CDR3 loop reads CASSGGKGTGELFF. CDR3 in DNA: TGTGCCAGCAGTGGGGGGAAGGGGACCGGGGAGCTGTTTTTT.

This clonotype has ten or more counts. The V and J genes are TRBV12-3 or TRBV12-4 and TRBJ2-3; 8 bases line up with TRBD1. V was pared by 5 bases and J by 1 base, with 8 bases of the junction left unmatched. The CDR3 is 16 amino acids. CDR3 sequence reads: CASSPTGGSGTDTQYF. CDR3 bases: TGTGCCAGCAGTCCCACAGGGGGGTCAGGCACAGATACGCAGTATTTT.

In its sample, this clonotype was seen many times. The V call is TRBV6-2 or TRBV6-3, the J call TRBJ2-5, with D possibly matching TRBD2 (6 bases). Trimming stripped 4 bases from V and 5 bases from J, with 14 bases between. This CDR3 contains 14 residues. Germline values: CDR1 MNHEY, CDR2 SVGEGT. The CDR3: CASSFELAMETQYF. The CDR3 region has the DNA TGTGCCAGCAGTTTTGAACTAGCAATGGAGACCCAGTACTTC.

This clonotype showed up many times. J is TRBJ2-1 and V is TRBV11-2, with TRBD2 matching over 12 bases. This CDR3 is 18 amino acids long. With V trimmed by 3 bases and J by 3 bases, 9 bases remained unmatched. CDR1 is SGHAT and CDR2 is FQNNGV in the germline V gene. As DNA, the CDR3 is TGTGCCAGCAGCTTGAGACTAGCGGGAGTAGGGGGCTACAATGAGCAGTTCTTC. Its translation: CASSLRLAGVGGYNEQFF.

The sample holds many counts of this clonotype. The CDR3 spells CAWSEVSVLTDTQYF. For the CDR3, the DNA is TGTGCCTGGAGTGAGGTGTCAGTACTCACAGATACGCAGTATTTT. The V and J genes are TRBV30 and TRBJ2-3; no firm D call. The CDR3 covers 15 residues. The V end lost 1 base, the J end lost 2 bases, and 13 bases lay between the germline ends. The germline gives CDR1 GTSNPN, CDR2 SVGIG (reference sequence). Looking up the rest from reference TRBV30 and TRBJ2-3 gives the full variable domain: SQTIHQWPATLVQPVGSPLSLECTVEGTSNPNLYWYRQAAGRGLQLLFYSVGIGQISSEVPQNLSASRPQDRQFILSSKKLLLSDSGFYLCAWSEVSVLTDTQYFGPGTRLTVL.

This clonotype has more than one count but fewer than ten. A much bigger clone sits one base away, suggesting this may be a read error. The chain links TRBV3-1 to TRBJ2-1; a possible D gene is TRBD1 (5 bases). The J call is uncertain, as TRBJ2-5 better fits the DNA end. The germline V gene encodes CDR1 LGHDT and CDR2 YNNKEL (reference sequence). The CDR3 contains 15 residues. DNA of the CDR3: TGTGCCAGCAGCCTGGGGCCTAGGAGTCAAGAGGCCCAGTACTTC. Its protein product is CASSLGPRSQEAQYF.

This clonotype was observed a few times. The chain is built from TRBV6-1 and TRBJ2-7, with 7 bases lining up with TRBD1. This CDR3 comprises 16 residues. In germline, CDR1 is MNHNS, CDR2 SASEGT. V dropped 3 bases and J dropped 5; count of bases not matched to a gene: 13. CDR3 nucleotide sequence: TGTGCCAGCAGTGACTCCCTAAGGGGGCCGGTCAACGAGCAGTACTTC. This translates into CASSDSLRGPVNEQYF.

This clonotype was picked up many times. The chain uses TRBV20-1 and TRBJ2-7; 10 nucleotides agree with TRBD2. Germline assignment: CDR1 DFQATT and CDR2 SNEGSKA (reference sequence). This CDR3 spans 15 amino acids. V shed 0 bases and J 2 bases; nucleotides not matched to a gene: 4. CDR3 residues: CSARDPGTSAYEQYF. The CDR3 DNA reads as TGCAGTGCTAGAGATCCCGGGACTAGCGCCTACGAGCAGTACTTC.

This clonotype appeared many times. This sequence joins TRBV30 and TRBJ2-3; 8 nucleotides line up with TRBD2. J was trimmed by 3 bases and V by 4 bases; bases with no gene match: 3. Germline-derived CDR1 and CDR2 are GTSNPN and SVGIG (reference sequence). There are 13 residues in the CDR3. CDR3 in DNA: TGTGCCTGGACAGCGGGAGTAACAGATACGCAGTATTTT. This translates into CAWTAGVTDTQYF.

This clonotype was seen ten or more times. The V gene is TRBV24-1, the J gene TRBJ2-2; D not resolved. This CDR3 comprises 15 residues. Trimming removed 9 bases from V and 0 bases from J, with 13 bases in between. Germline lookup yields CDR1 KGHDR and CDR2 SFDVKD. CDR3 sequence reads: CATRKDGANTGELFF. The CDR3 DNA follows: TGTGCCACCCGCAAGGACGGCGCGAACACCGGGGAGCTGTTTTTT.

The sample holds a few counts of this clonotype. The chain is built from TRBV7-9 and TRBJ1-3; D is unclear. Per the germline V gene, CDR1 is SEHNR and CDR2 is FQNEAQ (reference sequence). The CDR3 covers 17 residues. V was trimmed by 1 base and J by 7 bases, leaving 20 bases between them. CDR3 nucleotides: TGTGCCAGCAGCTTAGGGCTCCGGGCCTCAACGGGGAACACCATATATTTT. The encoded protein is CASSLGLRASTGNTIYF.

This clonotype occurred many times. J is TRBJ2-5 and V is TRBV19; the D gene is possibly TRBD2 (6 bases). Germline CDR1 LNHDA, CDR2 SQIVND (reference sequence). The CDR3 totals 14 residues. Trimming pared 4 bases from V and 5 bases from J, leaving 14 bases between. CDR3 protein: CASSSGGTGETQYF. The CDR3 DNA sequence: TGTGCCAGTAGTAGCGGCGGGACGGGGGAGACCCAGTACTTC.

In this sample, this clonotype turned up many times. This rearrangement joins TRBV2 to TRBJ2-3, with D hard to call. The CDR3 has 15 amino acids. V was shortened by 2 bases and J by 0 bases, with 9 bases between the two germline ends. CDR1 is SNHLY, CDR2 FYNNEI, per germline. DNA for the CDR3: TGTGCCAGCAGTGAAACAGCGTCTAGCACAGATACGCAGTATTTT. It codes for CASSETASSTDTQYF.

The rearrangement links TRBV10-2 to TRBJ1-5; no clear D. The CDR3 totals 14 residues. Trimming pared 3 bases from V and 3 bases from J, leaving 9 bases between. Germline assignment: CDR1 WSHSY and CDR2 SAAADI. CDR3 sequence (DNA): TGCGCCAGCAGTGAACGAGTACCCAATCAGCCCCAGCATTTT. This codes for CASSERVPNQPQHF.